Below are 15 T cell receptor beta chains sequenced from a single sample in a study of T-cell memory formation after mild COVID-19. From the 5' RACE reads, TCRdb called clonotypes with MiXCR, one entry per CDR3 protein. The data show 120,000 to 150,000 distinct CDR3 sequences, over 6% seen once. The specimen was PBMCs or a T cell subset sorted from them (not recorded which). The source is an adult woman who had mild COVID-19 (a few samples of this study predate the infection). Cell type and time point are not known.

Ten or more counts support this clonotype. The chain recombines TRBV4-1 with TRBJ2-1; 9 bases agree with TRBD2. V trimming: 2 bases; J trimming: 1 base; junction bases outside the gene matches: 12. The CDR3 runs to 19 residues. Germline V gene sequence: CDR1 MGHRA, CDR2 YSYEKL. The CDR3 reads CASSQSIAGGPRSYNEQFF. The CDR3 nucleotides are TGCGCCAGCAGCCAAAGCATCGCGGGGGGGCCGAGGTCCTACAATGAGCAGTTCTTC.

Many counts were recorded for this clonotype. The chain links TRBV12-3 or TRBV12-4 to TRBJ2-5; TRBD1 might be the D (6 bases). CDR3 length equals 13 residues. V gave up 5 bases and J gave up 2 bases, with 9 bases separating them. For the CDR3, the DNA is TGTGCCAGCAGTCCACAGGGTCAAGAGACCCAGTACTTC. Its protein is CASSPQGQETQYF.

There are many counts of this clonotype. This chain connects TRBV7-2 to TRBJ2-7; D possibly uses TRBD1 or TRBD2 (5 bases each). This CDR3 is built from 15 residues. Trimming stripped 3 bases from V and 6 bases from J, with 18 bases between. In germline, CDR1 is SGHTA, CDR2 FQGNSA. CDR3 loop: CASSFSGTGSPEQYF. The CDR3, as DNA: TGTGCCAGCAGCTTTTCCGGGACCGGAAGTCCCGAGCAGTACTTC.

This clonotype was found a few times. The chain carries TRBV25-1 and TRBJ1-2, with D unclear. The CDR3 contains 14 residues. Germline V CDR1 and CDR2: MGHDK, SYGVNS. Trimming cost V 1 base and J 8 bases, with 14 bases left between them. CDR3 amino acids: CASSESRQVLGYTF. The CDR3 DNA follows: TGTGCCAGCAGTGAATCCCGGCAGGTTCTCGGCTACACCTTC.

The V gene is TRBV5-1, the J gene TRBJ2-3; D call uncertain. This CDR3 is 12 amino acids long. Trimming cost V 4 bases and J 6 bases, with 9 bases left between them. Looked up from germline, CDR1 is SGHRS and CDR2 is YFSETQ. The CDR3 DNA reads TGCGCCAGCAGCCCGACTCAGGATACGCAGTATTTT. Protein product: CASSPTQDTQYF.

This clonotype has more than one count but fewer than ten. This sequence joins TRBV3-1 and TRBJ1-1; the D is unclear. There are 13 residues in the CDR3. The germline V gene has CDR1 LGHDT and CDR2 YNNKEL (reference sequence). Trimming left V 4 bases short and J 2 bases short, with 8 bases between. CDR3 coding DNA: TGTGCCAGCAGCCCAGCGGCCAACACTGAAGCTTTCTTT. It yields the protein CASSPAANTEAFF.

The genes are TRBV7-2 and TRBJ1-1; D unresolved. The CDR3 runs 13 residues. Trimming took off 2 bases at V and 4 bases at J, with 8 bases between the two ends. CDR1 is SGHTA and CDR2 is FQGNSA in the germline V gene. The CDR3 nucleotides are TGTGCCAGCAGCTTAAGCTCTGGCACTGAAGCTTTCTTT. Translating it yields CASSLSSGTEAFF.

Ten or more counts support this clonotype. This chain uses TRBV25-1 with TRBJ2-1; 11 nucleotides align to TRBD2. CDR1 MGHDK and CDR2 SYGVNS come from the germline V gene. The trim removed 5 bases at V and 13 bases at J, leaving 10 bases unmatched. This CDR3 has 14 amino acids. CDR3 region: CASSHSLAGESQFF. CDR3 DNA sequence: TGTGCCAGCAGTCACTCACTAGCGGGAGAATCCCAGTTCTTC.

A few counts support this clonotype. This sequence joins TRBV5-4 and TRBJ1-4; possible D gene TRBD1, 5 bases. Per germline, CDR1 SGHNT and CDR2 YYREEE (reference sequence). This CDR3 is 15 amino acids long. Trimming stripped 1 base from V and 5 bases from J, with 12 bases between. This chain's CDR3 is CASSLRAGANEKLFF. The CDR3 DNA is TGTGCCAGCAGCTTGAGGGCCGGGGCAAATGAAAAACTGTTTTTT.

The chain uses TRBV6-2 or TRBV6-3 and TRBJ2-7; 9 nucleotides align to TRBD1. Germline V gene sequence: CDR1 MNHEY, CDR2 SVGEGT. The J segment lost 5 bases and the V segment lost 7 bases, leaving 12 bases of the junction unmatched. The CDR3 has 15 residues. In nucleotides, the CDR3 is TGTGCCAGCATCCATAAACAGGGGGCGCAAAACGAGCAGTACTTC. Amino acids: CASIHKQGAQNEQYF.

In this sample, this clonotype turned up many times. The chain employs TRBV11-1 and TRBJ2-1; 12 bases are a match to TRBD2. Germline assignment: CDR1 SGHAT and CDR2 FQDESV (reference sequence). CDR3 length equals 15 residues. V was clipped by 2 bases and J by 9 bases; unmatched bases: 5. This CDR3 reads CASSLRLAGEGEQFF. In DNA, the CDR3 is TGTGCCAGCAGCTTACGACTAGCGGGAGAAGGTGAGCAGTTCTTC.

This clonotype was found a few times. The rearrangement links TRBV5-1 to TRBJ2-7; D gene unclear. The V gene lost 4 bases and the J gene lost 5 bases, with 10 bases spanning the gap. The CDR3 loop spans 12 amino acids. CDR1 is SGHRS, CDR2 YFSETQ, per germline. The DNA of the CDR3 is TGCGCCAGCAGCCCCTCGTTCGACGAGCAGTACTTC. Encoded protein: CASSPSFDEQYF.

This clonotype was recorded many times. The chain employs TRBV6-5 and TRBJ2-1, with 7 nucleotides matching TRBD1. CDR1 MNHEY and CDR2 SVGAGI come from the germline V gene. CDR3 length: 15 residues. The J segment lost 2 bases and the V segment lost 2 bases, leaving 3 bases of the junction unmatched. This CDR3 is CASSYDRAPYNEQFF. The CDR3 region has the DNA TGTGCCAGCAGTTACGACAGGGCCCCCTACAATGAGCAGTTCTTC.

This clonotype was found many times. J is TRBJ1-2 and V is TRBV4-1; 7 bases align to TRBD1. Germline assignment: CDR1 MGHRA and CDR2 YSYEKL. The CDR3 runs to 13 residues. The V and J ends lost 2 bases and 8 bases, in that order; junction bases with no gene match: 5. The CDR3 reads CASSQSQGEGYTF. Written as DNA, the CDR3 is TGCGCCAGCAGCCAATCCCAGGGGGAGGGCTACACCTTC.

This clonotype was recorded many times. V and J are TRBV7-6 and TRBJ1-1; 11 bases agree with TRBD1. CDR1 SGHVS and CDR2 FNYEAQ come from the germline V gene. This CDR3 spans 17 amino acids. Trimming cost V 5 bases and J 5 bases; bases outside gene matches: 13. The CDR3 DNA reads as TGTGCCAGCAGCCTTAGGCCCGGGACAGGGGGGAGAACTGAAGCTTTCTTT. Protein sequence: CASSLRPGTGGRTEAFF.